This T cell receptor beta chain originates from a study of CD8 T cells in Susac syndrome. Whole-study context: Patients with Susac syndrome were therapy-naive, on corticosteroids, or on intravenous immunoglobulin alone at the time that blood was drawn. Study outcomes and limitations: Within total CD8+ repertoires, roughly 17 Susac-specific public clones were found, and within CD8+ TEMRA repertoires, about five.

The sequenced target, TCR beta, came from blood CD8+ and CD4+ T cells. TEMRA cells were FACS-enriched, while CD8+ and CD4+ T cells were negatively isolated. Between the trimmed V and J ends, which lost 6 bases and 4 bases, there was a span of 6 bases. The CDR3 length is 11 residues. CDR1 and CDR2 (germline): MNHEY, SMNVEV (reference sequence). A word on this clonotype: Its antigen is unidentified.

With random hexamers, roughly 0.45 to 1 ug RNA was reverse transcribed. TCRdb used MiXCR to reprocess the immunoSEQ multiplex PCR reads, holding one entry per CDR3 protein. Among around 95,000 distinct CDR3 sequences listed, 95% were seen once. This chain uses TRBV27 with TRBJ2-5; D is unclear. The sequenced sample consisted of CD8+ T cells from PBMCs. This TCR derives from a human donor with Susac syndrome. In nucleotides, the CDR3 is TGTGCCAGCAGGAAGTCAGAGACCCAGTACTTC. This translates into CASRKSETQYF.